This T cell receptor beta chain was identified in a study of response to subunit inactivated influenza vaccine (dated by TCRdb to 2017 to 2018). Study-level background: To follow how T cells responded to a trivalent subunit inactivated influenza vaccine, the researchers relied on deep quantitative profiling of the T cell receptor repertoire.

To prepare the library, RT-PCR was applied. Data came from an Illumina HiSeq 2500. Through fastp at Q25 and MiXCR, TCRdb rebuilt clones from the public reads, retaining in-frame beta chains. Rows matching on CDR3 protein sequence are summarized as one entry with the most common DNA and genes. The sample table shows 700,000 to 900,000 distinct CDR3 sequences, and 21% are seen once. The top ten hold roughly a tenth of the sample. Broader findings and caveats from the paper: It was suggested by the authors that each seasonal influenza vaccination may recruit only a limited number of new T cells.

CDR1 SGDLS and CDR2 YYNGEE are derived from the germline V gene. Inclusive of the bounding cysteine and phenylalanine, the CDR3 is 16 residues long. The only DNA kept is the CDR3, 48 bases in frame from the first base. Clipping removes 0 bases from V and 0 bases from J, with 3 as the unmatched junction base count. A few counts support this clonotype. Its antigen remains unidentified. The record has no base qualities; no much larger clone is one base away. The rearrangement joined TRBV9 to TRBJ2-5, with 9 bases in between that match TRBD2. The source is a man over 45 who received an inactivated influenza vaccine. Donor details come from another sample of the same person, matched by shared clones. Sequenced here: PBMCs from blood, sampled about 5 days after vaccination. The CDR3 sequence is CASSVGTSGHQETQYF. The nucleotide sequence reads as follows: TGTGCCAGCAGCGTAGGAACTAGCGGGCACCAAGAGACCCAGTACTTC.